The rows below give T cell receptor beta chains drawn from one sample of a study of T cell responses to AZD1222 COVID-19 vaccine. Sequencing was performed with immunoSEQ multiplex PCR; in TCRdb, only in-frame clones are kept and a portion is missing. The top ten clones hold roughly 1.5% of a sample with under 200,000 clones, roughly 90% of them seen once. The specimen was peripheral blood, collected on day 0 of AZD1222 vaccination. These receptors were obtained from an adult in good health. Both conserved end residues are part of each CDR3. The D gene is left open where the match is weak. Clone size, where shown, is once, few, many, or a class for clones that have expanded.

D gene | J gene | clone size | CDR3 length | V gene | CDR3 protein | CDR3 DNA
NA | TRBJ1-1 | once | 13 | TRBV7-2 | CASSSGGPVEAFF | TGTGCCAGCAGCTCCGGGGGCCCGGTTGAAGCTTTCTTT
NA | TRBJ2-1 | NA | 17 | TRBV4-1 | CASSPRPSRVEYNEQFF | TGCGCCAGCAGCCCGCGGCCGTCCAGAGTGGAATACAATGAGCAGTTCTTC
NA | TRBJ2-1 | NA | 14 | TRBV6-2/TRBV6-3 | CASSSRGGYNEQFF | TGTGCCAGCAGTTCCAGGGGGGGCTACAATGAGCAGTTCTTC
NA | TRBJ1-6 | NA | 13 | TRBV19 | CASSERPTSPLHF | TGTGCCAGTTCTGAGAGGCCCACATCACCCCTCCACTTT
NA | TRBJ1-1 | NA | 9 | TRBV7-6 | CASSSEAFF | TGTGCCAGCAGCTCCGAAGCTTTCTTT
NA | TRBJ1-2 | NA | 11 | TRBV6-2/TRBV6-3 | CASSKGTGYTF | TGTGCCAGCAGTAAGGGGACGGGCTACACCTTC
NA | TRBJ2-1 | NA | 12 | TRBV25-1 | CASSEYRNEQFF | TGTGCCAGCAGTGAATATAGGAATGAGCAGTTCTTC
TRBD1 | TRBJ2-3 | NA | 17 | TRBV19 | CASKGTGAPFITDTQYF | TGTGCCAGTAAGGGGACAGGGGCACCCTTTATCACAGATACGCAGTATTTT
NA | TRBJ1-2 | NA | 10 | TRBV29-1 | CSAKEGGYTF | TGCAGCGCCAAGGAGGGTGGCTACACCTTC
TRBD1 | TRBJ1-5 | few | 17 | TRBV19 | CASSMEGRGRKDQPQHF | TGTGCCAGTAGTATGGAGGGCAGGGGGCGAAAGGATCAGCCCCAGCATTTT
NA | TRBJ1-4 | NA | 15 | TRBV30 | CAWSVRGLTNEKLFF | TGTGCCTGGAGTGTACGGGGGTTAACTAATGAAAAACTGTTTTTT
TRBD1 | TRBJ1-5 | NA | 13 | TRBV6-5 | CASSPGGTQPQHF | TGTGCCAGCAGCCCAGGGGGTACTCAGCCCCAGCATTTT
NA | TRBJ1-2 | NA | 13 | TRBV7-3 | CASSLRRDYGYTF | TGTGCCAGCAGCTTAAGGCGGGACTATGGCTACACCTTC
NA | TRBJ1-2 | NA | 12 | TRBV19 | CASSIINYGYTF | TGTGCCAGTAGTATAATCAACTATGGCTACACCTTC
NA | TRBJ2-2 | NA | 14 | TRBV7-2 | CASRPGRDTGELFF | TGTGCCAGCAGGCCCGGGAGAGACACCGGGGAGCTGTTTTTT
TRBD1 | TRBJ2-3 | NA | 16 | TRBV5-1 | CASSLDPGTGSDTQYF | TGCGCCAGCAGCTTGGACCCCGGGACAGGGTCAGATACGCAGTATTTT
NA | TRBJ2-3 | NA | 12 | TRBV24-1 | CATAGDTDTQYF | TGTGCCACCGCAGGCGATACAGATACGCAGTATTTT
TRBD1 | TRBJ2-2 | NA | 18 | TRBV11-2 | CASRPAPGQWDGAGELFF | TGTGCCAGCAGACCCGCCCCGGGACAGTGGGACGGGGCCGGGGAGCTGTTTTTT
TRBD2 | TRBJ2-3 | NA | 16 | TRBV7-2 | CASIRAGLAGTDTQYF | TGTGCCAGCATCAGAGCTGGACTAGCGGGCACAGATACGCAGTATTTT
NA | TRBJ1-5 | NA | 13 | TRBV27 | CASSLWADQPQHF | TGTGCCAGCAGTTTATGGGCGGATCAGCCCCAGCATTTT
NA | TRBJ2-7 | NA | 13 | TRBV29-1 | CSVRTMYSYEQYF | TGCAGCGTCCGGACGATGTACTCCTACGAGCAGTACTTC
NA | TRBJ1-5 | NA | 16 | TRBV18 | CASSPTRQDSNQPQHF | TGTGCCAGCTCACCAACTCGCCAGGATAGCAATCAGCCCCAGCATTTT
NA | TRBJ2-7 | NA | 13 | TRBV29-1 | CSVGNRGSYEQYF | TGCAGCGTTGGCAACAGAGGCTCCTACGAGCAGTACTTC
NA | TRBJ2-7 | NA | 18 | TRBV7-9 | CASSLVKLGPKHTYEQYF | TGTGCCAGCAGCTTAGTTAAGCTAGGACCGAAGCACACCTACGAGCAGTACTTC
NA | TRBJ1-6 | NA | 15 | TRBV10-3 | CAIRSSGPTNSPLHF | TGTGCCATCAGGTCCTCCGGGCCAACGAATTCACCCCTCCACTTT
NA | TRBJ1-2 | NA | 16 | TRBV9 | CASSVAPADSLYGYTF | TGTGCCAGCAGCGTAGCTCCGGCAGATAGCCTCTATGGCTACACCTTC
NA | TRBJ2-1 | NA | 16 | TRBV4-1 | CASSQGGAGPYNEQFF | TGCGCCAGCAGCCAGGGCGGGGCAGGGCCCTACAATGAGCAGTTCTTC
NA | TRBJ1-2 | NA | 15 | TRBV7-2 | CASSPGSSRAYGYTF | TGTGCCAGCAGCCCCGGGAGTAGCAGGGCCTATGGCTACACCTTC
NA | TRBJ1-2 | NA | 13 | TRBV4-3 | CASSQGTDYGYTF | TGCGCCAGCAGCCAAGGGACAGACTATGGCTACACCTTC
TRBD2 | TRBJ2-7 | NA | 15 | TRBV4-3 | CASSQVIWEGYEQYF | TGCGCCAGCAGCCAAGTCATTTGGGAGGGCTACGAGCAGTACTTC
TRBD1 | TRBJ1-4 | NA | 16 | TRBV15 | CATSRGGTAGDQKLFF | TGTGCCACCAGCAGAGGTGGGACAGCAGGCGATCAAAAACTGTTTTTT
NA | TRBJ2-3 | NA | 12 | TRBV2 | CASSGTPGFTYF | TGTGCCAGCAGTGGGACTCCGGGGTTCACGTATTTT
TRBD1 | TRBJ2-3 | NA | 14 | TRBV2 | CASRTGTGTDTQYF | TGTGCCAGCAGGACCGGGACAGGAACAGATACGCAGTATTTT
NA | TRBJ1-1 | NA | 12 | TRBV12-2 | CASRPQGTEAFF | TGTGCAAGTCGCCCCCAGGGGACTGAAGCTTTCTTT
NA | TRBJ2-7 | NA | 15 | TRBV19 | CASSIFPWGIGEQYF | TGTGCCAGTAGTATCTTCCCCTGGGGGATCGGCGAGCAGTACTTC
NA | TRBJ2-1 | once | 15 | TRBV28 | CASRIGGMSYNEQFF | TGTGCCAGCAGGATCGGGGGAATGTCCTACAATGAGCAGTTCTTC
NA | TRBJ2-7 | NA | 10 | TRBV10-2 | CASGRNEQYF | TGCGCCAGCGGGAGGAACGAGCAGTACTTC
NA | TRBJ2-1 | NA | 20 | TRBV5-5 | CASSLELGQPPSYSYNEQFF | TGTGCCAGCAGCTTGGAATTGGGGCAGCCTCCGTCCTACTCCTACAATGAGCAGTTCTTC
NA | TRBJ2-2 | NA | 17 | TRBV4-3 | CASSNPTGILDTGELFF | TGCGCCAGCAGCAATCCCACAGGGATATTGGACACCGGGGAGCTGTTTTTT
TRBD2 | TRBJ2-1 | once | 17 | TRBV11-2 | CASSLAAGTSGGNEQFF | TGTGCCAGCAGCTTAGCCGCCGGGACTAGCGGAGGCAATGAGCAGTTCTTC
NA | TRBJ1-1 | NA | 12 | TRBV11-2 | CASSSARVVAFF | TGTGCCAGCAGCTCCGCTCGAGTCGTCGCTTTCTTT